Reported below is one TCR beta chain. These data originate in a study of blood T cell repertoires in COVID-19. The germline gives CDR1 SNHLY, CDR2 FYNNEI. This CDR3 has 15 amino acids. The V segment lost 8 bases and the J segment 6 bases; nucleotides outside the gene matches: 12. TCRdb keeps only in-frame clones here, not all; method: immunoSEQ multiplex PCR. The table includes some 110,000 clones, about three quarters detected once. The TCR comes from an elderly man with COVID-19, enrolled during active disease. Sequences were obtained from peripheral blood. V usage is TRBV2 and J usage is TRBJ2-1; TRBD2 matches at 8 bases. This CDR3 is CASVRLATRGNEQFF. CDR3 sequence (DNA): TGTGCCAGCGTCCGACTAGCGACCCGGGGCAATGAGCAGTTCTTC. Complete variable domain (other parts from reference TRBV2 and TRBJ2-1): EPEVTQTPSHQVTQMGQEVILRCVPISNHLYFYWYRQILGQKVEFLVSFYNNEISEKSEIFDDQFSVERPDGSNFTLKIRSTKLEDSAMYFCASVRLATRGNEQFFGPGTRLTVL.